The T cell receptor (beta chain) under discussion was sequenced for a study of shared clonotypes between healthy human individuals. Points from the study as a whole: Clonotype sharing across several donors was observed for about 5.5% of naive CD4 clonotypes.

The length of the CDR3 is 18 residues. A note on this clone: What it binds is unknown.

The method was immunoSEQ multiplex PCR; TCRdb's version includes in-frame clones alone and lacks a portion of them. The sample contains roughly 700,000 clones, approximately 79% of which appear only once. Study donors comprised healthy, HIV-negative adults devoid of recent acute infection or vaccination. A split of CD4+ cells into CD45RA+ naive and CD45RA-negative memory subsets was performed. The receptor's source is a woman in her thirties in good health. This chain connects TRBV12-1 to TRBJ1-1; no DNA check was done on the table's D call, TRBD1. TRBV12-1 is a pseudogene segment. The specimen sequenced was memory CD4+ T cells sorted from blood. Subset meaning: CD45RA-negative fraction. CDR3 in amino acids: CASSPKDRAFPVSTEAFF. CDR3 DNA sequence: TGTGCCAGCAGCCCGAAGGACAGGGCGTTCCCGGTGAGCACTGAAGCTTTCTTT.